The 25 T cell receptor beta chains reported below all come from one sample, sequenced in a study of OX40 agonist ivuxolimab in advanced cancers. The library was produced with the immunoSEQ multiplex PCR assay. TCRdb stores this immuneACCESS table with in-frame sequences only. Part of the clones is absent; in the studies checked, under half of the shortfall reflects unresolved V genes, and no reason is known for the rest. The sample table holds about 99,000 clones, of which around 96% were seen once. Clones ranked in the top ten supply just over 2% of the sample. Sequenced here: CD4+ or CD8+ T cells sorted from blood, sampled in a trial of the OX40 agonist ivuxolimab. The receptors shown here come from an adult with an advanced solid tumor such as melanoma, head and neck, liver or kidney cancer.

The chain uses TRBV27 and TRBJ2-7; the match to TRBD2 covers 8 bases. Germline-derived CDR1 and CDR2 are MNHEY and SMNVEV (reference sequence). The V segment lost 5 bases and the J segment 7 bases; nucleotides outside the gene matches: 13. CDR3 length: 15 amino acids. The CDR3: CASSPSSGGAGEQYF. In nucleotides, the CDR3 is TGTGCCAGCAGTCCCTCGAGCGGGGGCGCGGGGGAGCAGTACTTC.

The gene calls are TRBV4-1 and TRBJ2-5; tentatively, D is TRBD1 or TRBD2 (5 bases each). V was clipped by 4 bases and J by 3 bases, with 15 bases between them. The CDR3 spans 15 residues. CDR1 and CDR2 (germline): MGHRA, YSYEKL. Here the CDR3 DNA reads TGCGCCAGCAGCCCTTGGGGCCTGGGAGAAGAGACCCAGTACTTC. This encodes CASSPWGLGEETQYF.

The chain couples TRBV5-6 to TRBJ2-7; D is unresolved. There are 14 residues in the CDR3. V was shortened by 1 base and J by 5 bases, with 13 bases between the two germline ends. The V gene's germline CDR1 is SGHDT and CDR2 YYEEEE. The CDR3 here is CASSLNGQTHEQYF. CDR3 DNA: TGTGCCAGCAGCTTGAATGGCCAGACCCACGAGCAGTACTTC.

The chain links TRBV7-9 to TRBJ2-5; D unclear. Germline loops: CDR1 SEHNR, CDR2 FQNEAQ (reference sequence). V was pared by 7 bases and J by 4 bases, with 10 bases between. This CDR3 has 12 residues. Written as DNA, the CDR3 is TGTGCCAGCACCCCCTACTCAGAGACCCAGTACTTC. Translating gives CASTPYSETQYF. The full variable domain, in which reference TRBV7-9 and TRBJ2-5 provide the parts outside the CDR3, is DTGVSQNPRHKITKRGQNVTFRCDPISEHNRLYWYRQTLGQGPEFLTYFQNEAQLEKSRLLSDRFSAERPKGSFSTLEIQRTEQGDSAMYLCASTPYSETQYFGPGTRLLVL.

The chain links TRBV10-1 to TRBJ1-1; the D is unclear. CDR1 is WNHNN, CDR2 SYGVQD, per germline (reference sequence). V was trimmed by 3 bases and J by 1 base, leaving 9 bases between them. The CDR3 is 14 amino acids. CDR3: CASSDSGRNTEAFF. Here the CDR3 DNA reads TGCGCCAGCAGTGATTCAGGCCGGAACACTGAAGCTTTCTTT.

The chain has TRBV29-1 and TRBJ2-5, with D perhaps given as TRBD1 or TRBD2 (5 bases each). Trimming left V 8 bases short and J 5 bases short, with 15 bases between. CDR1 and CDR2 from the germline V gene are SQVTM and ANQGSEA. CDR3 size: 12 residues. CDR3 bases: TGCAGCTTGCGGGCAGGGCGCGAGACCCAGTACTTC. It is translated as CSLRAGRETQYF.

V and J are TRBV15 and TRBJ2-3; possibly TRBD1 or TRBD2 for D (5 bases each). This CDR3 has 12 amino acids. The V and J ends lost 5 bases and 4 bases respectively, with 7 bases between them. CDR1 and CDR2 from the germline V gene are LNHNV and YYDKDF (reference sequence). The chain's CDR3 is CATSGDADTQYF. CDR3 bases: TGTGCCACCAGCGGGGACGCAGATACGCAGTATTTT.

The CDR3 region is CASSHRVTEADTQYF. In DNA form, the CDR3 reads TGTGCCAGCAGCCACCGGGTAACAGAGGCAGATACGCAGTATTTT. This chain uses TRBV14 with TRBJ2-3; D remains ambiguous. V was shortened by 3 bases and J by 4 bases, with 14 bases between the two germline ends. The CDR3 has 15 residues. Germline CDR1 is SGHDN and CDR2 is FVKESK.

As DNA, the CDR3 is TGTGCCAGCAGCAAGAGCACAGGGTTGAGTACTGAAGCTTTCTTT. The encoded protein is CASSKSTGLSTEAFF. The chain couples TRBV11-1 to TRBJ1-1, with D perhaps TRBD1 (6 bases). Deletions cut 5 bases from V and 5 bases from J, with 18 bases between. The length of the CDR3 is 15 residues. In germline, CDR1 is SGHAT, CDR2 FQDESV (reference sequence).

The chain links TRBV15 to TRBJ1-1, with D tentatively TRBD1 (5 bases). Germline lookup yields CDR1 LNHNV and CDR2 YYDKDF (reference sequence). CDR3 size: 13 residues. V was cut by 5 bases and J by 8 bases, with 15 bases left in between. The CDR3 here is CATSREPGREAFF. Written as DNA, the CDR3 is TGTGCCACCAGCCGGGAACCGGGACGAGAAGCTTTCTTT.

V is TRBV7-9 and J is TRBJ1-2; tentatively, D is TRBD1 (6 bases). V lost 2 bases, J lost 6 bases, and 13 bases lay in between. CDR1 SEHNR and CDR2 FQNEAQ come from the germline V gene (reference sequence). The CDR3 sequence is 14 residues long. The CDR3: CASSLTDRRDGYTF. The CDR3 coding sequence is TGTGCCAGCAGCTTAACCGACAGGCGGGATGGCTACACCTTC.

This chain connects TRBV4-1 to TRBJ2-1, with D possibly TRBD1 on 5 matching bases. Trimming stripped 1 base from V and 4 bases from J, with 5 bases between. Germline V gene data show CDR1 as MGHRA and CDR2 as YSYEKL. The CDR3 length is 13 residues. The CDR3 DNA sequence: TGCGCCAGCAGCCAAGGACAGTACAATGAGCAGTTCTTC. Protein product: CASSQGQYNEQFF.

The chain links TRBV12-1 to TRBJ1-2; the DNA was not used to check the table's D call, TRBD1. TRBV12-1 is given as a pseudogene. This CDR3 contains 21 residues. In DNA form, the CDR3 reads TGTGCCAGCAGCTTTAATTCCCATTACGCTGAAAACAGGGGCGTCAACTATGGCTACACCTTC. This translates into CASSFNSHYAENRGVNYGYTF.

Written as DNA, the CDR3 is TGTGCTAGTGGGCTAGGGGAGACCCAGTACTTC. Translated: CASGLGETQYF. The chain couples TRBV12-5 to TRBJ2-5; D not resolved. Germline values: CDR1 LGHNT, CDR2 FRNRAP. V was shortened by 6 bases and J by 5 bases, with 7 bases between the two germline ends. The CDR3 sequence is 11 residues long.

CDR3 residues: CASSGRGSTDTQYF. In DNA, the CDR3 is TGTGCCAGCAGCGGCAGGGGTAGCACAGATACGCAGTATTTT. This rearrangement joins TRBV28 to TRBJ2-3, with D possibly being TRBD1 (6 bases). The V end lost 6 bases, the J end lost 0 bases, and 10 bases lay between the germline ends. This CDR3 has 14 residues. CDR1 is MDHEN and CDR2 is SYDVKM in the germline V gene.

This chain connects TRBV28 to TRBJ2-3; D is perhaps TRBD1 or TRBD2 (6 bases each). This CDR3 is 12 amino acids long. The V end was cut by 4 bases, the J end by 11 bases, with 13 bases between. CDR1 and CDR2 (germline): MDHEN, SYDVKM. CDR3 DNA: TGTGCCAGCAGTTCATTAGCGGACAGGCAGTATTTT. It encodes CASSSLADRQYF.

This chain joins TRBV9 and TRBJ2-7; D could derive from TRBD1 or TRBD2 (7 bases each). V gave up 4 bases and J gave up 1 base, with 15 bases separating them. The length of the CDR3 is 15 residues. Germline loops: CDR1 SGDLS, CDR2 YYNGEE. The CDR3 DNA reads TGTGCCAGCAGCTACAGGGGACTACCTTCCTACGAGCAGTACTTC. This encodes CASSYRGLPSYEQYF. The variable domain in full, with the rest retrieved from reference TRBV9 and TRBJ2-7, is DSGVTQTPKHLITATGQRVTLRCSPRSGDLSVYWYQQSLDQGLQFLIQYYNGEERAKGNILERFSAQQFPDLHSELNLSSLELGDSALYFCASSYRGLPSYEQYFGPGTRLTVT.

The CDR3 sequence: CASRDTYEQYF. The DNA of the CDR3 is TGTGCCAGCAGGGACACCTACGAGCAGTACTTC. The V call is TRBV27, the J call TRBJ2-7; D perhaps matches TRBD1 (5 bases). The CDR3 contains 11 residues. Germline V gene data show CDR1 as MNHEY and CDR2 as SMNVEV (reference sequence). The ends were cut back, 6 bases at V and 2 bases at J, with 5 bases in the middle.

This rearrangement joins TRBV7-9 to TRBJ1-2, with TRBD1 as a possible D gene (6 bases). There are 16 residues in the CDR3. CDR1 is SEHNR, CDR2 FQNEAQ, per germline (reference sequence). Deletions cut 5 bases from V and 5 bases from J, with 21 bases between. The CDR3 DNA reads as TGTGCCAGCAGCCGAGCGGGGGGGCCCGTTGGGTATGGCTACACCTTC. This translates into CASSRAGGPVGYGYTF. The whole variable domain, remainder taken from reference TRBV7-9 and TRBJ1-2, is DTGVSQNPRHKITKRGQNVTFRCDPISEHNRLYWYRQTLGQGPEFLTYFQNEAQLEKSRLLSDRFSAERPKGSFSTLEIQRTEQGDSAMYLCASSRAGGPVGYGYTFGSGTRLTVV.

The genes are TRBV19 and TRBJ2-7; D remains unclear. The germline gives CDR1 LNHDA, CDR2 SQIVND (reference sequence). Trimming took off 1 base at V and 2 bases at J, with 12 bases between the two ends. This CDR3 has 15 residues. The CDR3 region is CASSIGNGAAYEQYF. CDR3 sequence (DNA): TGTGCCAGTAGTATAGGCAACGGCGCCGCCTACGAGCAGTACTTC.

The rearrangement joins TRBV27 to TRBJ2-5, with 8 bases aligning to TRBD1. V trimming: 6 bases; J trimming: 4 bases; junction bases outside the gene matches: 13. This CDR3 is 16 amino acids long. In germline, CDR1 is MNHEY, CDR2 SMNVEV (reference sequence). DNA for the CDR3: TGTGCCAGCAGCGAGAACAGGGGGGTCCAAGGAGAGACCCAGTACTTC. As protein: CASSENRGVQGETQYF.

This sequence joins TRBV27 and TRBJ2-7; tentative D call: TRBD1 (6 bases). The CDR3 runs to 14 residues. Germline lookup yields CDR1 MNHEY and CDR2 SMNVEV (reference sequence). Trimming took 2 bases from V and 4 from J, leaving 12 bases between them. Here the CDR3 reads CASSLMDRNYEQYF. The CDR3 DNA is TGTGCCAGCAGTTTAATGGACAGAAATTACGAGCAGTACTTC.

The rearrangement uses TRBV10-3 and TRBJ2-1; 7 bases match TRBD1. Germline-derived CDR1 and CDR2 are ENHRY and SYGVKD. The CDR3 sequence is 18 residues long. J was trimmed by 0 bases and V by 5 bases; bases with no gene match: 13. CDR3 sequence reads: CAISPYPGQSSSYNEQFF. The CDR3 nucleotides are TGTGCCATCAGTCCCTACCCGGGACAGTCAAGCTCCTACAATGAGCAGTTCTTC.

Details on this clone: At one end the junction does not follow the germline gene, possibly because of a read error. The rearrangement joins TRBV5-1 to TRBJ2-2, with D possibly called TRBD1 or TRBD2 (7 bases each). Germline CDR1 reads SGHRS; CDR2 reads YFSETQ. The CDR3 is made up of 14 amino acids. CDR3 bases: TGCGCCAGCAGCTTCAGGGGGGGCACCGGGAAGCTGTTTTTT. Translation gives CASSFRGGTGKLFF. The variable domain in full, completed from reference TRBV5-1 and TRBJ2-2, reads KAGVTQTPRYLIKTRGQQVTLSCSPISGHRSVSWYQQTPGQGLQFLFEYFSETQRNKGNFPGRFSGRQFSNSRSEMNVSTLELGDSALYLCASSFRGGTGKLFFGEGSRLTVL.

The chain uses TRBV6-4 and TRBJ1-1, with D unclear. The germline V and J ends were trimmed by 3 bases and 1 base, with 6 bases remaining between them. This CDR3 contains 13 residues. CDR1 and CDR2 (germline): MRHNA, SNTAGT. The CDR3 loop reads CASSERENTEAFF. DNA for the CDR3: TGTGCCAGCAGTGAGCGGGAGAACACTGAAGCTTTCTTT.